The 27 T cell receptor beta chains in this list originate from one sample, sequenced in a study of blood T cell repertoires in COVID-19. The protocol was immunoSEQ multiplex PCR, while the TCRdb copy is restricted to in-frame clones and leaves out a portion. The sample comprises 200,000 to 250,000 clones, around 90% of which are singletons, and around 6.9% rests with the top ten. Material for sequencing was peripheral blood. The receptors shown here come from a man aged 55 to 70 who had recovered from COVID-19.

The CDR3 reads CASSQGAGGAEQYF. In nucleotides, the CDR3 is TGTGCCAGCAGCCAAGGAGCCGGGGGTGCGGAGCAGTACTTC. The chain has TRBV3-1 (or the pseudogene TRBV3-2) and TRBJ2-7; D is possibly TRBD2 (6 bases). The V end was cut by 1 base, the J end by 7 bases, with 14 bases between. The germline V gene encodes CDR1 LGHDT and CDR2 YNNKEL (reference sequence). The CDR3 is made up of 14 amino acids.

This chain joins TRBV10-3 and TRBJ1-1; tentatively, D is TRBD1 (5 bases). Looked up from germline, CDR1 is ENHRY and CDR2 is SYGVKD. V shed 6 bases and J shed 0 bases, with 8 bases lying between them. The CDR3 sequence is 13 residues long. CDR3: CAISETVNTEAFF. CDR3 sequence (DNA): TGTGCCATCAGCGAGACAGTGAACACTGAAGCTTTCTTT.

V is TRBV30 and J is TRBJ2-1; tentative D call: TRBD2 (5 bases). Germline V gene lookup returns CDR1 GTSNPN and CDR2 SVGIG (reference sequence). Trimming cost V 0 bases and J 9 bases, with 6 bases left between them. The CDR3 covers 11 residues. CDR3 residues: CAWSVGGEQFF. As DNA, the CDR3 is TGTGCCTGGAGTGTTGGAGGTGAGCAGTTCTTC.

The V call is TRBV5-1, the J call TRBJ1-2; weak D call: TRBD1 (6 bases). Germline CDR1 and CDR2: SGHRS and YFSETQ. Trimming removed 4 bases at V and 5 bases at J, with 15 bases between. This CDR3 has 14 residues. As DNA, the CDR3 is TGCGCCAGCAGCCCTGACGGACAGCGTTATGGCTACACCTTC. Its translation: CASSPDGQRYGYTF.

J is TRBJ2-2 and V is TRBV27; D not resolved. V dropped 5 bases and J dropped 2 bases, with 9 bases sitting between them. Germline V gene data show CDR1 as MNHEY and CDR2 as SMNVEV (reference sequence). CDR3 size: 14 residues. The CDR3 DNA is TGTGCCAGCAGTCTACAGATAAACACCGGGGAGCTGTTTTTT. Its translation is CASSLQINTGELFF.

With respect to this clone: One end of the junction varies from germline; a read error may be responsible. The V gene is TRBV7-7, the J gene TRBJ2-1; 9 bases agree with TRBD1. CDR3 size: 14 residues. CDR1 is SSHAT, CDR2 FNYEAQ, per germline (reference sequence). The chain's CDR3 is CASSLDRGYNEQFF. The CDR3 DNA is TGTGCTAGCAGCTTAGACAGGGGGTACAATGAGCAGTTCTTC.

The rearrangement joins TRBV7-2 to TRBJ2-2; possibly TRBD2 for D (6 bases). V was pared by 3 bases and J by 8 bases, with 16 bases between. The CDR3 covers 15 residues. In germline, CDR1 is SGHTA, CDR2 FQGNSA. The CDR3 sequence is CASSFQKMAGGELFF. The CDR3 DNA follows: TGTGCCAGCAGCTTTCAGAAAATGGCGGGGGGGGAGCTGTTTTTT.

The gene calls are TRBV30 and TRBJ1-3; D ambiguous. The CDR3 length is 16 residues. V was trimmed by 0 bases and J by 0 bases, leaving 12 bases between them. In germline, CDR1 is GTSNPN, CDR2 SVGIG (reference sequence). The CDR3 DNA is TGTGCCTGGAGTGTTGAGGGATTTCTCTCTGGAAACACCATATATTTT. Translation: CAWSVEGFLSGNTIYF.

The CDR3, as DNA: TGCGCCAGCAGCCCATCGGGATTTTACAATGAGCAGTTCTTC. It specifies CASSPSGFYNEQFF. The gene calls are TRBV4-3 and TRBJ2-1; D perhaps matches TRBD2 (5 bases). Looked up from germline, CDR1 is LGHNA and CDR2 is YSLEER. V lost 4 bases, J lost 4 bases, and 11 bases lay in between. CDR3 size: 14 residues.

The chain joins TRBV7-9 to TRBJ1-1; no clear D. The CDR3 is made up of 13 amino acids. Germline CDR1 is SEHNR and CDR2 is FQNEAQ (reference sequence). The V end was cut by 5 bases, the J end by 0 bases, with 7 bases between. The CDR3 spells CASSQTLNTEAFF. DNA of the CDR3: TGTGCCAGCAGCCAGACACTGAACACTGAAGCTTTCTTT. The full variable domain, completed using reference TRBV7-9 and TRBJ1-1, is DTGVSQNPRHKITKRGQNVTFRCDPISEHNRLYWYRQTLGQGPEFLTYFQNEAQLEKSRLLSDRFSAERPKGSFSTLEIQRTEQGDSAMYLCASSQTLNTEAFFGQGTRLTVV.

V and J are TRBV7-3 and TRBJ1-6; D uncertain. The CDR3 is made up of 14 amino acids. Trimming took 5 bases from V and 5 from J, leaving 10 bases between them. CDR1 is SGHTA and CDR2 is FQGTGA in the germline V gene. This chain's CDR3 is CASSQTGDNSPLHF. CDR3 bases: TGTGCCAGCAGCCAAACCGGGGATAATTCACCCCTCCACTTT.

The chain has TRBV29-1 and TRBJ2-7; 9 bases align to TRBD1. This CDR3 is built from 11 residues. After removal of 5 bases from V and 5 bases from J, the junction contained 1 base not matched to a gene. Per germline, CDR1 SQVTM and CDR2 ANQGSEA. CDR3 bases: TGCAGCGTTCGACAGGGGGACGAGCAGTACTTC. Its protein product is CSVRQGDEQYF.

This sequence joins TRBV6-2 or TRBV6-3 and TRBJ2-7, with 9 bases that match TRBD1. Trimming at V came to 0 bases and at J to 2 bases, leaving 2 bases not matched to a gene. The CDR3 is 15 amino acids. Germline V gene lookup returns CDR1 MNHEY and CDR2 SVGEGT. The CDR3 is CASSYSGQGTYEQYF. CDR3 coding DNA: TGTGCCAGCAGTTACTCGGGACAGGGAACCTACGAGCAGTACTTC.

V is TRBV30 and J is TRBJ2-5, with 8 bases fitting TRBD2. This CDR3 spans 15 amino acids. Trimming removed 0 bases from V and 4 bases from J; junction bases left unmatched: 7. CDR1 and CDR2 (germline): GTSNPN, SVGIG (reference sequence). CDR3 nucleotide sequence: TGTGCCTGGAGTGTATTGGGACTAGACCCAGAGACCCAGTACTTC. This encodes CAWSVLGLDPETQYF. Full variable domain (missing parts from reference TRBV30 and TRBJ2-5): SQTIHQWPATLVQPVGSPLSLECTVEGTSNPNLYWYRQAAGRGLQLLFYSVGIGQISSEVPQNLSASRPQDRQFILSSKKLLLSDSGFYLCAWSVLGLDPETQYFGPGTRLLVL.

This clone was recorded a few times. The chain carries TRBV14 and TRBJ2-7; a possible D gene is TRBD1 (6 bases). Germline values: CDR1 SGHDN, CDR2 FVKESK. This CDR3 is built from 12 residues. Between the trimmed V and J ends, which lost 0 bases and 7 bases, there was a span of 7 bases. CDR3 nucleotide sequence: TGTGCCAGCAGCCAAGATAGGGGGGAGCAGTACTTC. This translates into CASSQDRGEQYF.

V usage is TRBV2 and J usage is TRBJ2-1; 8 bases align to TRBD2. The CDR3 has 14 amino acids. Per the germline V gene, CDR1 is SNHLY and CDR2 is FYNNEI. The V segment lost 10 bases and the J segment 0 bases; nucleotides outside the gene matches: 5. As DNA, the CDR3 is TGTGCCATTACCAGCGGGAGCTCCTACAATGAGCAGTTCTTC. This codes for CAITSGSSYNEQFF.

The chain combines TRBV3-1 (or the pseudogene TRBV3-2) with TRBJ2-5; 9 bases agree with TRBD1. V trimming: 8 bases; J trimming: 5 bases; junction bases outside the gene matches: 6. CDR1 LGHDT and CDR2 YNNKEL come from the germline V gene (reference sequence). This CDR3 is 13 amino acids long. CDR3 sequence: CASDTGGGETQYF. CDR3 nucleotide sequence: TGTGCCAGCGACACAGGGGGCGGGGAGACCCAGTACTTC.

V is TRBV19 and J is TRBJ2-1; 7 bases match TRBD2. Germline V lookup: CDR1 LNHDA, CDR2 SQIVND (reference sequence). Germline trimming cut 4 bases from V and 0 bases from J; bases unmatched to any gene: 3. This CDR3 contains 15 residues. This chain's CDR3 is CASSSSGHSYNEQFF. In DNA form, the CDR3 reads TGTGCCAGTAGTAGTAGCGGGCACTCCTACAATGAGCAGTTCTTC.

This rearrangement joins TRBV6-1 to TRBJ2-1; 8 bases line up with TRBD2. The V and J ends lost 3 bases and 5 bases, in that order; junction bases with no gene match: 6. This CDR3 is 15 amino acids long. Germline CDR1 and CDR2: MNHNS and SASEGT. CDR3 residues: CASSDSGLGNNEQFF. DNA of the CDR3: TGTGCCAGCAGTGATTCGGGACTAGGAAACAATGAGCAGTTCTTC.

This chain connects TRBV6-6 to TRBJ2-3; the D is unclear. Looked up from germline, CDR1 is MNHNY and CDR2 is SVGAGI (reference sequence). CDR3 length: 9 residues. With 8 bases removed from V and 6 bases from J, the gap between germline ends came to 3 bases. CDR3 amino acids: CASGDTQYF. The CDR3 bases are TGTGCCAGCGGCGATACGCAGTATTTT.

The V call is TRBV6-5, the J call TRBJ1-3, with 7 positions matching TRBD1. This CDR3 has 15 amino acids. Trimming at V came to 6 bases and at J to 2 bases, leaving 7 bases not matched to a gene. Germline CDR1 reads MNHEY; CDR2 reads SVGAGI. The CDR3 bases are TGTGCCAGCAGAGTTACAGGGACAGCTGGAAACACCATATATTTT. Translation gives CASRVTGTAGNTIYF.

The chain recombines TRBV5-1 with TRBJ2-7; TRBD2 matches at 10 bases. With V trimmed by 6 bases and J by 3 bases, 12 bases remained unmatched. CDR3 size: 16 residues. The germline gives CDR1 SGHRS, CDR2 YFSETQ. The CDR3, as DNA: TGCGCCAGCACTACTGAGAGCGGGAGGGCCATCTACGAGCAGTACTTC. Protein product: CASTTESGRAIYEQYF.

This chain joins TRBV9 and TRBJ2-2, with 10 bases fitting TRBD1. Per the germline V gene, CDR1 is SGDLS and CDR2 is YYNGEE. This CDR3 is built from 17 residues. Unmatched junction bases numbered 13, after V lost 4 bases and J lost 7 bases. The CDR3 protein is CASSPLFRDRGNGELFF. CDR3 nucleotides: TGTGCCAGCAGCCCTCTTTTCAGGGACAGGGGCAACGGGGAGCTGTTTTTT.

The chain combines TRBV6-5 with TRBJ2-3, with 9 bases aligning to TRBD2. Germline-derived CDR1 and CDR2 are MNHEY and SVGAGI. V trimming: 2 bases; J trimming: 6 bases; junction bases outside the gene matches: 6. The CDR3 runs 15 residues. In DNA form, the CDR3 reads TGTGCCAGCAGTTACAACGCGGGAGGGCGGGATACGCAGTATTTT. Its protein product is CASSYNAGGRDTQYF.

V usage is TRBV24-1 and J usage is TRBJ1-1, with D perhaps matching TRBD1 (5 bases). The CDR3 totals 12 residues. CDR1 and CDR2 from the germline V gene are KGHDR and SFDVKD. V was trimmed by 4 bases and J by 5 bases, leaving 7 bases between them. In DNA, the CDR3 is TGTGCCACCAGTGAAGGGACTACTGAAGCTTTCTTT. Its translation is CATSEGTTEAFF.

CDR3: CASSAIAGGPREQYF. The CDR3 region has the DNA TGTGCCAGCAGCGCGATAGCGGGAGGGCCGAGGGAGCAGTACTTC. The chain links TRBV7-2 to TRBJ2-7; 11 bases map to TRBD2. This CDR3 contains 15 residues. Unmatched junction bases numbered 10, after V lost 5 bases and J lost 7 bases. Germline lookup yields CDR1 SGHTA and CDR2 FQGNSA.

The table lists this clone with many counts. The rearrangement links TRBV10-3 to TRBJ1-4; no clear D gene. Germline V gene sequence: CDR1 ENHRY, CDR2 SYGVKD. This CDR3 is built from 16 residues. The V gene lost 0 bases and the J gene lost 8 bases, with 16 bases spanning the gap. The CDR3 DNA reads TGTGCCATCAGTGAGTCGGGCCCCCTAGGAGGGGAAAAACTGTTTTTT. Protein sequence: CAISESGPLGGEKLFF.